Reported below is one T cell receptor (beta chain). TCRdb's table, derived via immunoSEQ multiplex PCR, lists solely in-frame clones and lacks some. In the table there are roughly 60,000 clones, more than 80% of which are singletons. The sample originates from a study of T cell changes during pregnancy in multiple sclerosis. The specimen comprised CD4+ T cells from peripheral blood mononuclear cells, sampled in the first trimester of pregnancy. The TCR comes from a female donor with multiple sclerosis, enrolled in a pregnancy study.

The CDR3 loop reads CASRKTGGFGNTEAFF. CDR3 bases: TGTGCCAGCAGGAAAACAGGGGGCTTCGGGAACACTGAAGCTTTCTTT. V and J are TRBV27 and TRBJ1-1, with 9 bases identical to TRBD1. After removal of 6 bases from V and 1 base from J, the junction contained 9 bases not matched to a gene. The CDR3 runs 16 residues. Germline V CDR1 and CDR2: MNHEY, SMNVEV (reference sequence).